The 16 T cell receptor beta chains below all came from one sample that was sequenced in a study of blood T cell repertoires in COVID-19. Profiled with immunoSEQ multiplex PCR; TCRdb holds only in-frame clones, not every one. The table lists just over 60,000 clones, around 85% of them singletons, with around 21% in the top ten. Sample: peripheral blood. The receptor set was obtained from a woman over 75 with active or convalescent COVID-19.

The gene calls are TRBV15 and TRBJ1-4; TRBD1 is a possible D gene (6 bases). V lost 3 bases and J 7 bases, leaving 15 bases between the germline ends. This CDR3 spans 15 amino acids. The germline CDR1 and CDR2 sequences are LNHNV and YYDKDF (reference sequence). CDR3 region: CATSRETGFGEKLFF. As DNA, the CDR3 is TGTGCCACCAGCAGGGAGACAGGTTTTGGTGAAAAACTGTTTTTT.

This clone was seen a few times. The chain links TRBV15 to TRBJ2-5; D unresolved. Trimming removed 0 bases from V and 5 bases from J, with 7 bases in between. CDR3 length: 13 residues. Germline values: CDR1 LNHNV, CDR2 YYDKDF (reference sequence). The CDR3 DNA is TGTGCCACCAGCAGAGATACCGAGGAGACCCAGTACTTC. Amino acids: CATSRDTEETQYF.

The chain recombines TRBV29-1 with TRBJ2-5, with 10 bases fitting TRBD1. The CDR3 is 13 residues long. CDR1 and CDR2 from the germline V gene are SQVTM and ANQGSEA. Trimming took 4 bases from V and 5 from J; bases not matched to a gene: 4. The CDR3: CSVGWDRGETQYF. CDR3 DNA sequence: TGCAGCGTTGGCTGGGACAGGGGCGAGACCCAGTACTTC.

This clone was seen just once. The chain employs TRBV3-1 (or the pseudogene TRBV3-2) and TRBJ1-4; 10 nucleotides align to TRBD1. The V segment lost 3 bases and the J segment 7 bases; nucleotides outside the gene matches: 5. The germline V gene encodes CDR1 LGHDT and CDR2 YNNKEL (reference sequence). The CDR3 runs 15 residues. The CDR3 nucleotides are TGTGCCAGCAGCCAGACAGGGGGCTTCAGTGAAAAACTGTTTTTT. Translation: CASSQTGGFSEKLFF.

The chain recombines TRBV6-6 with TRBJ1-3; D is unclear. Trimming pared 4 bases from V and 4 bases from J, leaving 11 bases between. The germline V gene has CDR1 MNHNY and CDR2 SVGAGI (reference sequence). The CDR3 contains 14 residues. The CDR3 is CASSSYGLGNTIYF. DNA of the CDR3: TGTGCCAGCAGTTCCTATGGGCTGGGAAACACCATATATTTT.

The chain couples TRBV29-1 to TRBJ1-2; possible D gene TRBD1, 5 bases. Germline V gene lookup returns CDR1 SQVTM and CDR2 ANQGSEA. The CDR3 is made up of 11 amino acids. V lost 5 bases to trimming and J lost 6 bases, with 10 bases between them. In DNA, the CDR3 is TGCAGCGTTTCCTCAGGGCATGGCTACACCTTC. It specifies CSVSSGHGYTF.

This sequence joins TRBV10-1 and TRBJ1-1, with a tentative D call TRBD1 (5 bases). V gave up 2 bases and J gave up 4 bases, with 8 bases separating them. This CDR3 has 13 residues. Germline V gives CDR1 WNHNN, CDR2 SYGVQD (reference sequence). In DNA form, the CDR3 reads TGCGCCAGCAGTGAGAGGCAGGGCACTGAAGCTTTCTTT. It yields the protein CASSERQGTEAFF.

The V call is TRBV6-1, the J call TRBJ2-7; the match to TRBD2 covers 10 bases. After removal of 0 bases from V and 3 bases from J, the junction contained 2 bases not matched to a gene. CDR1 and CDR2 from the germline V gene are MNHNS and SASEGT. The CDR3 totals 15 residues. CDR3: CASSEALAGDYEQYF. The CDR3 DNA follows: TGTGCCAGCAGTGAAGCCCTAGCGGGGGACTACGAGCAGTACTTC.

Points on this clone: This sample includes further DNA sequences coding for the same CDR3. The CDR3 region has the DNA TGTGCCAGCAGCGGTACCGGGACAGAAAATTCACCCCTCCACTTT. This encodes CASSGTGTENSPLHF. This chain joins TRBV9 and TRBJ1-6; TRBD1 agrees at 7 bases. This CDR3 is built from 15 residues. The V gene's germline CDR1 is SGDLS and CDR2 YYNGEE. Germline trimming cut 3 bases from V and 7 bases from J; bases unmatched to any gene: 7.

The chain recombines TRBV5-4 with TRBJ1-1, with 8 bases that match TRBD1. V lost 1 base and J lost 8; bases outside the gene matches: 4. CDR1 is SGHNT and CDR2 is YYREEE in the germline V gene (reference sequence). CDR3 length: 13 residues. The CDR3 sequence: CASSLQSGGEAFF. CDR3 nucleotides: TGTGCCAGCAGCTTGCAATCAGGGGGCGAAGCTTTCTTT.

Points on this clone: Just one base apart from a much larger clone, this may be a read error. The J gene is TRBJ1-6, the V gene TRBV9; 9 positions match TRBD1. Trimming took 4 bases from V and 6 from J; bases not matched to a gene: 5. CDR1 is SGDLS, CDR2 YYNGEE, per germline. The CDR3 runs 15 residues. CDR3 region: CASSPGTGSNSPLHF. The DNA for the CDR3 is TGTGCCAGCAGCCCCGGGACAGGGTCTAATTCACCCCTCCACTTT. Together with reference TRBV9 and TRBJ1-6, the CDR3 gives the full variable domain: DSGVTQTPKHLITATGQRVTLRCSPRSGDLSVYWYQQSLDQGLQFLIQYYNGEERAKGNILERFSAQQFPDLHSELNLSSLELGDSALYFCASSPGTGSNSPLHFGNGTRLTVT.

In this sample, this clone turned up once. The J gene is TRBJ2-7, the V gene TRBV3-1 (or the pseudogene TRBV3-2); 9 bases are a match to TRBD1. Trimming cost V 2 bases and J 6 bases; bases outside gene matches: 8. The CDR3 is 15 amino acids. The germline gives CDR1 LGHDT, CDR2 YNNKEL (reference sequence). This CDR3 is CASSQFLRQGGEQYF. CDR3 DNA sequence: TGTGCCAGCAGCCAATTCCTAAGACAGGGGGGCGAGCAGTACTTC.

This clone appeared once. The V and J genes are TRBV2 and TRBJ1-2; TRBD1 is a possible D gene (6 bases). Germline values: CDR1 SNHLY, CDR2 FYNNEI. This CDR3 has 13 amino acids. V dropped 8 bases and J dropped 3 bases, with 13 bases sitting between them. The CDR3 nucleotides are TGTGCCAGCGTACAGGGTGGCGACTATGGCTACACCTTC. The encoded protein is CASVQGGDYGYTF.

This chain uses TRBV5-1 with TRBJ2-7; 9 bases line up with TRBD1. The length of the CDR3 is 14 residues. CDR1 SGHRS and CDR2 YFSETQ come from the germline V gene. Trimming cost V 4 bases and J 10 bases; bases outside gene matches: 12. The CDR3 bases are TGCGCCAGCAGCCCCCGGGACAGGGCCCTACAACAGTACTTC. This translates into CASSPRDRALQQYF.

The CDR3 DNA is TGTGCCAGCAGTTACTCGACAGGGAGGCCTGAAGCTTTCTTT. This gives the protein CASSYSTGRPEAFF. The J gene is TRBJ1-1, the V gene TRBV6-6, with 7 bases aligning to TRBD1. The V gene's germline CDR1 is MNHNY and CDR2 SVGAGI (reference sequence). V was pared by 0 bases and J by 6 bases, with 4 bases of the junction left unmatched. This CDR3 region has 14 residues.

This chain links TRBV27 with TRBJ2-2, with D possibly TRBD2 on 5 matching bases. This CDR3 has 15 amino acids. V shed 2 bases and J shed 7 bases, with 14 bases lying between them. The V gene's germline CDR1 is MNHEY and CDR2 SMNVEV (reference sequence). CDR3 sequence reads: CASSLGPSLGGELFF. CDR3 nucleotide sequence: TGTGCCAGCAGTTTAGGGCCTAGCTTGGGCGGGGAGCTGTTTTTT.